These 32 T cell receptor beta chains came from one sample sequenced in a study of vaccination and CD4 T cells after COVID-19. No antigen is known for these receptors. The study sequenced cultured CD4+ T cell DNA using the Oncomine TCR Beta short-read assay. Via MiXCR, TCRdb re-called the PCR reads, giving one row per CDR3 protein. Among fewer than 20,000 distinct CDR3 sequences, approximately 50% were seen once, and the ten largest hold about 12%. Treatment of the sample: approximately nine-day PBMC culture with coronavirus spike peptide pools or control peptides (ViraFEST assay). Sample: CD4+ T cells from blood, cultured in vitro. The receptors come from a human donor who had recovered from COVID-19.

The table lists this clonotype with a few counts. This chain connects TRBV2 to TRBJ1-5, with TRBD1 identical over 10 bases. This CDR3 comprises 16 residues. Trimming removed 6 bases from V and 4 bases from J; junction bases left unmatched: 9. The germline V gene has CDR1 SNHLY and CDR2 FYNNEI. Here the CDR3 DNA reads TGTGCCAGCAGGGCACAGACAGGGGGCGGGAATCAGCCCCAGCATTTT. This codes for CASRAQTGGGNQPQHF.

This chain connects TRBV11-3 to TRBJ2-7, with TRBD2 matching over 7 bases. The junction had 9 bases not matched to a gene; V was cut back by 4 bases and J by 6 bases. The germline gives CDR1 SGHNT, CDR2 YENEEA. The CDR3 runs 14 residues. Here the CDR3 reads CASSSGTTEGEQYF. The CDR3 region has the DNA TGTGCCAGCAGCTCCGGGACTACTGAAGGCGAGCAGTACTTC.

This clonotype was counted only a few times. The chain couples TRBV7-9 to TRBJ2-7; 8 nucleotides line up with TRBD2. The CDR3 contains 16 residues. J gave up 1 base and V 5 bases, and 10 bases lay outside the gene matches. Germline-derived CDR1 and CDR2 are SEHNR and FQNEAQ (reference sequence). The CDR3 DNA reads as TGTGCCAGCAGCAGCACTTTCGGGGGGGTGTCCTACGAGCAGTACTTC. This translates into CASSSTFGGVSYEQYF.

V is TRBV7-2 and J is TRBJ1-2; 7 bases are shared with TRBD1. Germline CDR1 reads SGHTA; CDR2 reads FQGNSA. V gave up 6 bases and J gave up 2 bases; unmatched junction bases: 6. This CDR3 is built from 14 residues. The CDR3 protein is CASSSRGGNYGYTF. Here the CDR3 DNA reads TGTGCCAGCAGTTCGCGAGGGGGCAACTATGGCTACACCTTC.

This chain links TRBV20-1 with TRBJ2-5, with 11 positions matching TRBD2. This CDR3 spans 15 amino acids. In germline, CDR1 is DFQATT, CDR2 SNEGSKA (reference sequence). V dropped 3 bases and J dropped 3; count of bases not matched to a gene: 6. The CDR3 nucleotides read TGCAGTGCTAGCGCAATTAGCGGGAGGGAAGAGACCCAGTACTTC. The encoded protein is CSASAISGREETQYF.

This chain links TRBV27 with TRBJ2-7; D might be TRBD1 (6 bases). The CDR3 is made up of 13 amino acids. CDR1 and CDR2 from the germline V gene are MNHEY and SMNVEV (reference sequence). V lost 5 bases and J 0 bases, leaving 8 bases between the germline ends. The CDR3 loop is CASSRGGSYEQYF. CDR3 in DNA: TGTGCCAGCAGTAGAGGGGGCTCCTACGAGCAGTACTTC.

This chain connects TRBV20-1 to TRBJ1-1; 10 bases match TRBD1. Germline CDR1 reads DFQATT; CDR2 reads SNEGSKA (reference sequence). The CDR3 has 14 amino acids. Losses at the gene ends were 0 bases for V and 4 bases for J; bases not matched to a gene: 2. CDR3 sequence: CSARDWTGGTEAFF. In DNA form, the CDR3 reads TGCAGTGCTAGAGACTGGACAGGGGGCACTGAAGCTTTCTTT.

The chain uses TRBV10-1 and TRBJ2-5; the D gene could be TRBD1 or TRBD2 (7 bases each). The germline V gene has CDR1 WNHNN and CDR2 SYGVQD (reference sequence). Between the trimmed V and J ends, which lost 2 bases and 3 bases, there was a span of 13 bases. This CDR3 contains 15 residues. Written as DNA, the CDR3 is TGCGCCAGCAGTGAGGGGCAGGGGGGGGAAGAGACCCAGTACTTC. Encoded protein: CASSEGQGGEETQYF.

V usage is TRBV6-1 and J usage is TRBJ2-2; TRBD2 agrees at 8 bases. V was clipped by 7 bases and J by 4 bases; unmatched bases: 8. Germline CDR1 reads MNHNS; CDR2 reads SASEGT. The CDR3 runs to 15 residues. CDR3 nucleotides: TGTGCCAGCATACCCGGGAGGGCCAGCACCGGGGAGCTGTTTTTT. This codes for CASIPGRASTGELFF.

The chain couples TRBV4-1 to TRBJ2-2; D is possibly TRBD2 (5 bases). From germline, CDR1 is MGHRA and CDR2 YSYEKL. This CDR3 has 15 residues. Trimming removed 1 base from V and 7 bases from J, with 13 bases in between. The DNA for the CDR3 is TGCGCCAGCAGCCAAGGGTACGGGAAAGACGGGGAGCTGTTTTTT. Translating gives CASSQGYGKDGELFF.

V and J are TRBV28 and TRBJ2-4, with TRBD2 matching over 7 bases. CDR1 is MDHEN and CDR2 is SYDVKM in the germline V gene. V was pared by 2 bases and J by 8 bases, with 3 bases of the junction left unmatched. This CDR3 region has 13 residues. CDR3 in amino acids: CASSLREEDIQYF. CDR3 bases: TGTGCCAGCAGTTTACGGGAGGAAGACATTCAGTACTTC.

The chain recombines TRBV18 with TRBJ2-1; D remains ambiguous. V lost 0 bases, J lost 8 bases, and 11 bases lay in between. This CDR3 is 14 amino acids long. Germline assignment: CDR1 KGHSH and CDR2 LQKENI. This chain's CDR3 is CASSPPTSRDEQFF. The DNA for the CDR3 is TGTGCCAGCTCACCACCGACCAGCCGCGATGAGCAGTTCTTC.

V gene TRBV6-2 or TRBV6-3 combines with J gene TRBJ1-5; a possible D gene is TRBD1 (5 bases). V was pared by 4 bases and J by 0 bases, with 10 bases between. The CDR3 runs to 15 residues. Per germline, CDR1 MNHEY and CDR2 SVGEGT. This CDR3 reads CASSLRQNSNQPQHF. CDR3 DNA sequence: TGTGCCAGCAGTTTGCGACAGAATAGCAATCAGCCCCAGCATTTT.

V usage is TRBV30 and J usage is TRBJ1-2; 10 nucleotides line up with TRBD1. Germline V gene sequence: CDR1 GTSNPN, CDR2 SVGIG (reference sequence). The CDR3 has 14 residues. J gave up 7 bases and V 2 bases, and 7 bases lay outside the gene matches. CDR3 loop: CAWSISRTGGGYTF. CDR3 DNA: TGTGCCTGGAGTATCTCCCGGACAGGGGGTGGCTACACCTTC.

The chain is built from TRBV11-2 and TRBJ1-4; D is ambiguous. Germline values: CDR1 SGHAT, CDR2 FQNNGV. Trimming shortened V by 2 bases and J by 4 bases, and 8 bases separated the two germline ends. The CDR3 runs 14 residues. Written as DNA, the CDR3 is TGTGCCAGCAGCTTACGAGGACTTAATGAAAAACTGTTTTTT. This sequence encodes CASSLRGLNEKLFF.

This chain links TRBV21-1 with TRBJ2-3. TRBV21-1 represents a pseudogene. The CDR3 loop spans 12 amino acids. The CDR3 region has the DNA TGTGCCAGTAGTATAGTGGGCGATACGCAGTATTTT. Its translation is CASSIVGDTQYF.

The chain uses TRBV12-5 and TRBJ2-5, with 7 nucleotides matching TRBD1. The CDR3 is 13 amino acids. The germline V gene has CDR1 LGHNT and CDR2 FRNRAP. Trimming removed 11 bases from V and 5 bases from J; junction bases left unmatched: 11. DNA of the CDR3: TGTGCTTGCATGAAGGGGGCCGGGGAGACCCAGTACTTC. It yields the protein CACMKGAGETQYF. The complete variable domain, with remaining parts taken from reference TRBV12-5 and TRBJ2-5, reads DARVTQTPRHKVTEMGQEVTMRCQPILGHNTVFWYRQTMMQGLELLAYFRNRAPLDDSGMPKDRFSAEMPDATLATLKIQPSEPRDSAVYFCACMKGAGETQYFGPGTRLLVL.

This clonotype was detected only a few times. V usage is TRBV20-1 and J usage is TRBJ2-5; D perhaps matches TRBD2 (6 bases). The CDR3 runs 14 residues. The ends were cut back, 0 bases at V and 7 bases at J, with 15 bases in the middle. From germline, CDR1 is DFQATT and CDR2 SNEGSKA (reference sequence). The CDR3 DNA follows: TGCAGTGCTAGAGAGACCCGGGACTCGAGGACCCAGTACTTC. This gives the protein CSARETRDSRTQYF.

Only a few counts were recorded for this clonotype. The chain couples TRBV15 to TRBJ2-5; the match to TRBD2 covers 10 bases. Trimming removed 6 bases from V and 5 bases from J; junction bases left unmatched: 9. Germline CDR1 LNHNV, CDR2 YYDKDF (reference sequence). The CDR3 extends over 15 amino acids. CDR3 sequence: CATRGVLAGIETQYF. In nucleotides, the CDR3 is TGTGCCACCAGAGGTGTACTAGCGGGAATCGAGACCCAGTACTTC.

This clonotype has just one count. The chain carries TRBV6-1 and TRBJ1-2; D not resolved. The germline gives CDR1 MNHNS, CDR2 SASEGT. The CDR3 spans 14 residues. With 7 bases removed from V and 4 bases from J, the gap between germline ends came to 16 bases. This chain's CDR3 is CASKPAGGFYGYTF. Here the CDR3 DNA reads TGTGCCAGCAAACCCGCAGGTGGGTTCTATGGCTACACCTTC.

The chain combines TRBV6-1 with TRBJ2-7; TRBD2 might be the D (5 bases). The CDR3 loop spans 15 amino acids. V shed 5 bases and J shed 5 bases, with 19 bases lying between them. Germline V lookup: CDR1 MNHNS, CDR2 SASEGT. CDR3 sequence reads: CASSNPSTGRDEQYF. The CDR3 DNA reads TGTGCCAGCAGTAACCCCTCTACGGGAAGGGACGAGCAGTACTTC.

This chain uses TRBV19 with TRBJ2-7, with 7 bases lining up with TRBD1. The V gene end was trimmed by 4 bases and the J gene end by 7 bases; junction bases not matched to a gene: 13. Germline loops: CDR1 LNHDA, CDR2 SQIVND (reference sequence). This CDR3 spans 15 amino acids. CDR3 in DNA: TGTGCCAGTAGTAATCCGGGACAGCGATTGGGGGAGCAGTACTTC. Translation: CASSNPGQRLGEQYF.

This clonotype turned up a few times. The V call is TRBV20-1, the J call TRBJ1-1, with 7 bases identical to TRBD1. CDR3 length: 14 amino acids. Germline V lookup: CDR1 DFQATT, CDR2 SNEGSKA (reference sequence). J was trimmed by 4 bases and V by 5 bases; bases with no gene match: 10. In DNA, the CDR3 is TGCAGTGCTCCTCTAGGGACAGAAGGCACTGAAGCTTTCTTT. Protein: CSAPLGTEGTEAFF.

V is TRBV19 and J is TRBJ2-7, with TRBD1 matching over 8 bases. The CDR3 contains 15 residues. Per germline, CDR1 LNHDA and CDR2 SQIVND (reference sequence). V trimming: 5 bases; J trimming: 4 bases; junction bases outside the gene matches: 10. CDR3 sequence reads: CASSLGQAKAYEQYF. The CDR3 bases are TGTGCCAGTAGTTTGGGACAGGCGAAAGCTTACGAGCAGTACTTC.

The gene calls are TRBV7-2 and TRBJ2-6; D is possibly TRBD1 or TRBD2 (6 bases each). The V end was cut by 5 bases, the J end by 4 bases, with 15 bases between. The CDR3 has 16 amino acids. The germline V gene has CDR1 SGHTA and CDR2 FQGNSA. The CDR3 bases are TGTGCCAGCAGCCCCACAGGGACTGGGGGGGCCAACGTCCTGACTTTC. It yields the protein CASSPTGTGGANVLTF.

V usage is TRBV20-1 and J usage is TRBJ2-3, with D tentatively TRBD2 (5 bases). Germline CDR1 and CDR2: DFQATT and SNEGSKA (reference sequence). The CDR3 is 11 amino acids. Trimming shortened V by 2 bases and J by 10 bases, and 10 bases separated the two germline ends. The CDR3 DNA sequence: TGCAGTGCTAGACCACTAGAGTCGCAGTATTTT. Translated, it gives CSARPLESQYF.

This chain uses TRBV7-6 with TRBJ2-3; D possibly corresponds to TRBD1 (5 bases). V lost 5 bases and J 3 bases, leaving 12 bases between the germline ends. There are 14 residues in the CDR3. CDR1 SGHVS and CDR2 FNYEAQ come from the germline V gene. CDR3 DNA sequence: TGTGCCAGCAGCCAAGGGGTAGTTACAGATACGCAGTATTTT. Amino acid sequence: CASSQGVVTDTQYF.

This chain uses TRBV6-1 with TRBJ2-1; D remains ambiguous. Trimming shortened V by 1 base and J by 7 bases, and 14 bases separated the two germline ends. The CDR3 runs 15 residues. The germline gives CDR1 MNHNS, CDR2 SASEGT. The CDR3 reads CASSEVIVRKNEQFF. The CDR3 nucleotides are TGTGCCAGCAGTGAAGTGATAGTTCGTAAAAATGAGCAGTTCTTC.

This clonotype was seen a few times. This sequence joins TRBV7-9 and TRBJ2-3; unclear D gene. V lost 5 bases and J lost 0, with 6 bases in between. The CDR3 runs 13 residues. CDR1 and CDR2 from the germline V gene are SEHNR and FQNEAQ (reference sequence). In DNA form, the CDR3 reads TGTGCCAGCAGCGGAACTAGCACAGATACGCAGTATTTT. Translated, it gives CASSGTSTDTQYF. Full variable domain (outside the CDR3, taken from reference TRBV7-9 and TRBJ2-3): DTGVSQNPRHKITKRGQNVTFRCDPISEHNRLYWYRQTLGQGPEFLTYFQNEAQLEKSRLLSDRFSAERPKGSFSTLEIQRTEQGDSAMYLCASSGTSTDTQYFGPGTRLTVL.

V usage is TRBV7-8 and J usage is TRBJ1-3; 9 positions match TRBD1. V lost 4 bases, J lost 4 bases, and 5 bases stayed unmatched. Per the germline V gene, CDR1 is SGHVS and CDR2 is FQNEAQ. There are 15 residues in the CDR3. The CDR3 loop reads CASSSGTGIGNTIYF. CDR3 in DNA: TGTGCCAGCAGCTCCGGGACAGGGATCGGAAACACCATATATTTT.

As for this clonotype: One end of the junction fails to match germline, which may point to a read error. This sequence joins TRBV5-1 and TRBJ2-1, with 7 nucleotides matching TRBD2. The CDR3 runs to 14 residues. Germline V gene sequence: CDR1 SGHRS, CDR2 YFSETQ. CDR3 in amino acids: CASSLTSEMGVWIF. The CDR3 DNA is TGCGCCAGCAGCTTGACTAGCGAGATGGGAGTTTGGATCTTC.

This chain uses TRBV6-1 with TRBJ1-6; D not certain. Germline lookup yields CDR1 MNHNS and CDR2 SASEGT. CDR3 size: 13 residues. V was cut by 5 bases and J by 5 bases, with 7 bases left in between. CDR3 nucleotide sequence: TGTGCCAGCAGTCTGGGTAATAATTCACCCCTCCACTTT. Its protein is CASSLGNNSPLHF.